These 16 T cell receptor beta chains originate from one sample sequenced in a study of T cell responses to AZD1222 COVID-19 vaccine. Sequencing was performed with immunoSEQ multiplex PCR; in TCRdb, only in-frame clones are kept and a portion is missing. The table shows some 150,000 clones, with 82% occurring only once. Source: peripheral blood, taken on day 0 of MenACWY control vaccination. The receptors originated from an adult in good health.

This clone was counted a few times. The chain couples TRBV6-5 to TRBJ1-3; D gene ambiguous. The germline gives CDR1 MNHEY, CDR2 SVGAGI. The V end lost 0 bases, the J end lost 4 bases, and 10 bases lay between the germline ends. The CDR3 extends over 15 amino acids. CDR3 protein: CASSYSGGSGNTIYF. In DNA form, the CDR3 reads TGTGCCAGCAGTTACTCCGGAGGGTCGGGAAACACCATATATTTT.

This chain links TRBV6-6 with TRBJ1-2; 7 bases map to TRBD1. CDR1 MNHNY and CDR2 SVGAGI come from the germline V gene (reference sequence). V shed 6 bases and J 2 bases; nucleotides not matched to a gene: 3. The CDR3 runs 13 residues. CDR3 in DNA: TGTGCCAGCAGGGTACAGGGGAACTATGGCTACACCTTC. This gives the protein CASRVQGNYGYTF.

J is TRBJ2-7 and V is TRBV6-5; TRBD1 matches 10 bases. After removal of 4 bases from V and 0 bases from J, the junction contained 6 bases not matched to a gene. Germline V gene sequence: CDR1 MNHEY, CDR2 SVGAGI. This CDR3 spans 16 amino acids. This CDR3 reads CASSSPGQGTSYEQYF. The CDR3 nucleotides are TGTGCCAGCAGTTCCCCGGGACAGGGGACCTCCTACGAGCAGTACTTC.

The V and J genes are TRBV6-1 and TRBJ1-1; unclear D gene. The V and J ends lost 2 bases and 2 bases respectively, with 15 bases between them. The V gene's germline CDR1 is MNHNS and CDR2 SASEGT. CDR3 length: 16 residues. This CDR3 is CASSELRPGLNTEAFF. CDR3 bases: TGTGCCAGCAGTGAATTGCGCCCCGGCCTTAACACTGAAGCTTTCTTT.

The CDR3 protein is CASSQGQLNTGELFF. CDR3 in DNA: TGTGCCAGCAGCCAAGGACAGCTAAACACCGGGGAGCTGTTTTTT. This chain uses TRBV3-1 (or the pseudogene TRBV3-2) with TRBJ2-2; perhaps TRBD1 as D (5 bases). Germline CDR1 reads LGHDT; CDR2 reads YNNKEL (reference sequence). V lost 1 base to trimming and J lost 2 bases, with 8 bases between them. The CDR3 runs to 15 residues.

The CDR3 coding sequence is TGTGCCAGCAGTCCGGACAGGAGGACAGATACGCAGTATTTT. This sequence encodes CASSPDRRTDTQYF. The chain carries TRBV2 and TRBJ2-3; 7 nucleotides match TRBD1. With 5 bases clipped from V and 3 bases from J, the junction kept 5 bases outside the gene matches. The CDR3 is made up of 14 amino acids. CDR1 is SNHLY, CDR2 FYNNEI, per germline. Complete variable domain (other parts from reference TRBV2 and TRBJ2-3): EPEVTQTPSHQVTQMGQEVILRCVPISNHLYFYWYRQILGQKVEFLVSFYNNEISEKSEIFDDQFSVERPDGSNFTLKIRSTKLEDSAMYFCASSPDRRTDTQYFGPGTRLTVL.

The J gene is TRBJ2-1, the V gene TRBV10-3, with 7 bases matching TRBD2. The CDR3 is 12 amino acids. Germline-derived CDR1 and CDR2 are ENHRY and SYGVKD. The CDR3 nucleotides read TGTGCAACGACTAGCACCAACAATGAGCAGTTCTTC. Encoded protein: CATTSTNNEQFF.

This sequence joins TRBV11-2 and TRBJ2-1; 9 bases are a match to TRBD2. The CDR3 has 16 amino acids. Trimming at V came to 5 bases and at J to 0 bases, leaving 5 bases not matched to a gene. Germline V CDR1 and CDR2: SGHAT, FQNNGV. CDR3 region: CASSRRAGGSYNEQFF. The CDR3 DNA follows: TGTGCCAGCAGCCGTAGAGCGGGGGGCTCCTACAATGAGCAGTTCTTC.

This chain connects TRBV19 to TRBJ2-7; TRBD1 is a possible D gene (6 bases). CDR1 and CDR2 (germline): LNHDA, SQIVND (reference sequence). V was clipped by 2 bases and J by 3 bases, with 11 bases between them. The CDR3 totals 14 residues. For the CDR3, the DNA is TGTGCCAGTAGTATATCGCCGGGACACTACGAGCAGTACTTC. Translation: CASSISPGHYEQYF.

The chain links TRBV5-1 to TRBJ1-2; 8 bases match TRBD1. The CDR3 runs to 15 residues. The junction had 9 bases not matched to a gene; V was cut back by 4 bases and J by 4 bases. Germline CDR1 reads SGHRS; CDR2 reads YFSETQ. The chain's CDR3 is CASSHDRGGIYGYTF. The CDR3 nucleotides are TGCGCCAGCAGCCACGACAGGGGAGGAATCTATGGCTACACCTTC.

The genes are TRBV5-1 and TRBJ1-4; the D gene is possibly TRBD1 (5 bases). V dropped 2 bases and J dropped 8 bases, with 10 bases sitting between them. Germline assignment: CDR1 SGHRS and CDR2 YFSETQ. This CDR3 is 13 amino acids long. The CDR3 protein is CASSFQGDEKLFF. CDR3 bases: TGCGCCAGCAGCTTTCAGGGAGACGAAAAACTGTTTTTT.

The V gene is TRBV4-1, the J gene TRBJ1-5; D perhaps matches TRBD1 (5 bases). Germline V gene lookup returns CDR1 MGHRA and CDR2 YSYEKL. The CDR3 contains 16 residues. Trimming removed 1 base at V and 5 bases at J, with 15 bases between. The CDR3 here is CASSQVMRQPDQPQHF. The CDR3, as DNA: TGCGCCAGCAGCCAAGTTATGAGACAGCCCGATCAGCCCCAGCATTTT.

The V gene is TRBV28, the J gene TRBJ1-3; 8 bases fit TRBD1. This CDR3 spans 16 amino acids. V lost 6 bases, J lost 3 bases, and 10 bases stayed unmatched. Per the germline V gene, CDR1 is MDHEN and CDR2 is SYDVKM. For the CDR3, the DNA is TGTGCCAGCAGCTCTCCCGCAGGGGGCAGTGGAAACACCATATATTTT. Encoded protein: CASSSPAGGSGNTIYF.

V is TRBV19 and J is TRBJ2-3, with D unclear. CDR3 length equals 14 residues. Germline V gives CDR1 LNHDA, CDR2 SQIVND (reference sequence). The V end lost 4 bases, the J end lost 2 bases, and 10 bases lay between the germline ends. The CDR3 region has the DNA TGTGCCAGTAGTACAGCAGTGCACACAGATACGCAGTATTTT. Protein sequence: CASSTAVHTDTQYF.

The J gene is TRBJ1-3, the V gene TRBV7-9; D ambiguous. Germline V gives CDR1 SEHNR, CDR2 FQNEAQ (reference sequence). V gave up 2 bases and J gave up 2 bases, with 7 bases separating them. The CDR3 consists of 14 residues. The CDR3 coding sequence is TGTGCCAGCAGCTTAAAAACTCCTGGAAACACCATATATTTT. Protein product: CASSLKTPGNTIYF. Filled out from reference TRBV7-9 and TRBJ1-3, the complete variable domain reads DTGVSQNPRHKITKRGQNVTFRCDPISEHNRLYWYRQTLGQGPEFLTYFQNEAQLEKSRLLSDRFSAERPKGSFSTLEIQRTEQGDSAMYLCASSLKTPGNTIYFGEGSWLTVV.

The chain employs TRBV6-5 and TRBJ2-1; unclear D gene. The CDR3 loop spans 13 amino acids. CDR1 and CDR2 from the germline V gene are MNHEY and SVGAGI. V lost 2 bases to trimming and J lost 8 bases, with 10 bases between them. The CDR3 is CASSYLVEDEQFF. The CDR3 region has the DNA TGTGCCAGCAGTTACCTGGTTGAGGATGAGCAGTTCTTC.